This entry is about one TCR beta chain. Antigen unknown. Everyone who gave samples was a healthy Caucasian. These data come from a study of identical twins. Points from the study as a whole: Abundant beta clonotypes from cord blood had fewer insertions, unlike memory repertoires, which showed none.

The CDR3 has 14 residues. CDR1 MDHEN and CDR2 SYDVKM come from the germline V gene. The V end was cut by 1 base, the J end by 0 bases, with 6 bases between. MiXCR was run by TCRdb on the 5' RACE reads, yielding one entry per CDR3 protein. The sample includes more than 650,000 distinct CDR3 sequences, approximately 6.1% seen only once; the top ten take 1.5% to 2%. V and J are TRBV28 and TRBJ2-5, with D uncertain. Material for sequencing was naive T cells sorted from blood. The sequence derives from a man younger than 35 in good health. The CDR3 bases are TGTGCCAGCAGTTTATTAGAGTACCAAGAGACCCAGTACTTC. This codes for CASSLLEYQETQYF.